The present T cell receptor (beta chain) was sequenced within a study of blood T cell repertoires in COVID-19. Study background: COVID-19 samples collected from the United States, Italy and Spain covered acute and convalescent phases. Sources were T cells, B-cell-depleted T cells, or PBMCs; the material itself was cDNA or gDNA.

In the authors' methods: How many nucleated cells were present was estimated from reference gene primer amplification. Repertoires were generated with immunoSEQ multiplex PCR, while TCRdb's copy carries only in-frame clones and drops some. That table supplies the V and J calls and clone size; D and trimming were determined from the DNA. The repertoire includes approximately 110,000 clones, 75% to 90% of them detected once, and 4.6% sits in the top ten. The V end lost 0 bases, the J end lost 5 bases, and 5 bases lay between the germline ends. The germline V gene encodes CDR1 SGHDT and CDR2 YYEEEE. The CDR3 covers 12 residues.

The clonotype originates from a woman aged 50 to 60 with acute or convalescent COVID-19. The chain has TRBV5-6 and TRBJ1-1; unclear D gene. The sample comprised peripheral blood. The CDR3 region is CASSLGPTEAFF. CDR3 sequence (DNA): TGTGCCAGCAGCTTGGGGCCGACTGAAGCTTTCTTT. Full variable domain (outside the CDR3, taken from reference TRBV5-6 and TRBJ1-1): DAGVTQSPTHLIKTRGQQVTLRCSPKSGHDTVSWYQQALGQGPQFIFQYYEEEERQRGNFPDRFSGHQFPNYSSELNVNALLLGDSALYLCASSLGPTEAFFGQGTRLTVV.